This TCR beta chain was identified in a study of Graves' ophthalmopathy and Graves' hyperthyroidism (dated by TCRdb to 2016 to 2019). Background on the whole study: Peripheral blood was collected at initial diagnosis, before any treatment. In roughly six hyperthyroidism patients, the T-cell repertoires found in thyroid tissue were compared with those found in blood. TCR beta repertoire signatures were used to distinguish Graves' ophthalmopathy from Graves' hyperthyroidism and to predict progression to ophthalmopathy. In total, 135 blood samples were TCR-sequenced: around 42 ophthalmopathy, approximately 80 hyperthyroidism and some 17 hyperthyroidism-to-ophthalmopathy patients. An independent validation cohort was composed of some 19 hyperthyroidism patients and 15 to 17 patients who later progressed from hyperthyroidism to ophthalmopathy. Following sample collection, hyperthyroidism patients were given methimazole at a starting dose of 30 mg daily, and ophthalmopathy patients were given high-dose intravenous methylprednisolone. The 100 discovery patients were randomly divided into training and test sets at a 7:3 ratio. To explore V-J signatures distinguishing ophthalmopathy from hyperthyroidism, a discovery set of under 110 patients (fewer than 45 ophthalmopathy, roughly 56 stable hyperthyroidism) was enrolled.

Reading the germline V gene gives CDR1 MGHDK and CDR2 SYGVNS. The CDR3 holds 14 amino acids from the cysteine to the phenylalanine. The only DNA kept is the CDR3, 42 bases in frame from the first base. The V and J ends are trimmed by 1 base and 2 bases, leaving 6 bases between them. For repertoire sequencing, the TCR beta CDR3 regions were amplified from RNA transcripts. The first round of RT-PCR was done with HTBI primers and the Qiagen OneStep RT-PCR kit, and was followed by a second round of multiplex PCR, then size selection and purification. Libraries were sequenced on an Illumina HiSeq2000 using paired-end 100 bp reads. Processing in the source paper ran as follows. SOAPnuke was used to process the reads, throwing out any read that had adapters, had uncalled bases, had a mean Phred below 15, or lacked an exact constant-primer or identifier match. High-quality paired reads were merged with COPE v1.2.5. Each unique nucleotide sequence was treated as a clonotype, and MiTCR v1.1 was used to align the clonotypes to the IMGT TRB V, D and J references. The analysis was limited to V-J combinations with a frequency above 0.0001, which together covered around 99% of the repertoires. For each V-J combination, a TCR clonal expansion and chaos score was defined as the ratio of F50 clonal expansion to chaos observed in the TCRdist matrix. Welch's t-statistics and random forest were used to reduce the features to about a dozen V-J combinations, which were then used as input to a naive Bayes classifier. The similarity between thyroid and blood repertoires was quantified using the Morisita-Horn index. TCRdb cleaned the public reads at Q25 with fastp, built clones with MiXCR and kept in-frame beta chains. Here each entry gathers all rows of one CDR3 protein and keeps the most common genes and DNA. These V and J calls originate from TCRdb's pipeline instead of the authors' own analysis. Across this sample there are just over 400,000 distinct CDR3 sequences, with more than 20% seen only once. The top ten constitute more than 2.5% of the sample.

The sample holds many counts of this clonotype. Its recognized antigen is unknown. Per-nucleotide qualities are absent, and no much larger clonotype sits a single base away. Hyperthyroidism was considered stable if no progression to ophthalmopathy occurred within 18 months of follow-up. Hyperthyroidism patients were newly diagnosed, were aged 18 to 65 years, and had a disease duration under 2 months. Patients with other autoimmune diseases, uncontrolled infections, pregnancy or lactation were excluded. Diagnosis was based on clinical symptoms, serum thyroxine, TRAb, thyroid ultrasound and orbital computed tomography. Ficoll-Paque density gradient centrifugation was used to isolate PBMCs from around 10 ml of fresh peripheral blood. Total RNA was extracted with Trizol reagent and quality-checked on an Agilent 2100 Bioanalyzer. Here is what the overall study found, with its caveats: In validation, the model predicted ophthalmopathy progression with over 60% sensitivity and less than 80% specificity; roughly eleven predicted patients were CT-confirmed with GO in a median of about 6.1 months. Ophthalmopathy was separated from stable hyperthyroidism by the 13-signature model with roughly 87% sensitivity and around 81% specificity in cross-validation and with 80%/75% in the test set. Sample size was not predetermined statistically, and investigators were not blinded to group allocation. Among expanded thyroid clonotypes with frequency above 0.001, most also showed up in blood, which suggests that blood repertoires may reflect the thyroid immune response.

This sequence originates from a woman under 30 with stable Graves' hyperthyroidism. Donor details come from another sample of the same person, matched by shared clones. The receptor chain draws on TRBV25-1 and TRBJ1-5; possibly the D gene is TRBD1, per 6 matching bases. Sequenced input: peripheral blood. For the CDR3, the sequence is CASSEWTGNQPQHF. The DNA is TGTGCCAGCAGTGAATGGACAGGCAATCAGCCCCAGCATTTT.